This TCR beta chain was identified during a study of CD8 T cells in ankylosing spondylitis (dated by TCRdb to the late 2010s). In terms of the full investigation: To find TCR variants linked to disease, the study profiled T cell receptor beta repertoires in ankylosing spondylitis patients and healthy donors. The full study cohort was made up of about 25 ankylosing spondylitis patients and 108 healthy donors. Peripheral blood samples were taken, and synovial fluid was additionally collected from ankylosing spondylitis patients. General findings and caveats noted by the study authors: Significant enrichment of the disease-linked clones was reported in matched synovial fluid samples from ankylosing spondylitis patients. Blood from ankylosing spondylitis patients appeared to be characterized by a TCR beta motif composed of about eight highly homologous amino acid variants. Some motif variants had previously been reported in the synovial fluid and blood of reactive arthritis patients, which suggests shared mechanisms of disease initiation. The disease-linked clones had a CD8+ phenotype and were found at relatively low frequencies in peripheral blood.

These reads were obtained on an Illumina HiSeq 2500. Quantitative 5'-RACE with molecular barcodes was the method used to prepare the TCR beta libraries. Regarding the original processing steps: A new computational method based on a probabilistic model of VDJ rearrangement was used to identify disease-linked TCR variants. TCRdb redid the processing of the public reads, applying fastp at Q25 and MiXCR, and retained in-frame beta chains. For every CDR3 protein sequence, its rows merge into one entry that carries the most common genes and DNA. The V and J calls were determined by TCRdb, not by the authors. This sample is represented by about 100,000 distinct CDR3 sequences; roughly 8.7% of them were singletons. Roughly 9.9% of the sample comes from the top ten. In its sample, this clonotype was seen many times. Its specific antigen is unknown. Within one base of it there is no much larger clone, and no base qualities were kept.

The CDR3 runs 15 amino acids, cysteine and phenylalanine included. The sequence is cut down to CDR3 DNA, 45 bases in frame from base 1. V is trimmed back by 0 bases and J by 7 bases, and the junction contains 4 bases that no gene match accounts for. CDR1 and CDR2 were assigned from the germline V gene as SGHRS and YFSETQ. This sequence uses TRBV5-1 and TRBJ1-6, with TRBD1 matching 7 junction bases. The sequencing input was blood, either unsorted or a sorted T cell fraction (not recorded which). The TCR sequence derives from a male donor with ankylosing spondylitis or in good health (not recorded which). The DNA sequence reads TGCGCCAGCAGCTTGGGACAGGGTAGGAATTCACCCCTCCACTTT. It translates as CASSLGQGRNSPLHF.